A selection of T cell receptor beta chains follows, all from one sample in a study of blood T cell repertoires in COVID-19. The method was immunoSEQ multiplex PCR; TCRdb's version includes in-frame clones alone and lacks a portion of them. The profile shows 250,000 to 300,000 clones, around 85% of them singletons. The sequencing sample was made of peripheral blood. The receptors stem from a man aged 45-60 years with active or convalescent COVID-19. The CDR3 runs from the conserved cysteine through the conserved F or W. D genes are given only for firm matches. Clone size is given for some rows only: seen once, a few or many times, or a class if the clone is expanded.

13,TRBJ2-7,TRBV4-1,.,.,CASSLEFRYEQYF,TGCGCCAGCAGCCTTGAGTTCCGCTACGAGCAGTACTTC
19,TRBJ2-6,TRBV7-9,.,.,CASSLQGFNFLSGANVLTF,TGTGCCAGCAGCCTACAGGGTTTTAACTTCCTCTCTGGGGCCAACGTCCTGACTTTC
15,TRBJ2-3,TRBV7-8,TRBD2,.,CASSLGLAVSDTQYF,TGTGCCAGCAGCTTGGGCCTAGCGGTATCAGATACGCAGTATTTT
18,TRBJ2-2,TRBV10-3,.,.,CAISESEGRTNYTGELFF,TGTGCCATCAGTGAGTCGGAGGGACGAACTAATTACACCGGGGAGCTGTTTTTT
14,TRBJ1-1,TRBV7-3,TRBD1,few,CASSPQGGNTEAFF,TGTGCCAGCAGCCCACAGGGGGGGAACACTGAAGCTTTCTTT
16,TRBJ2-7,TRBV28,TRBD2,.,CASSPPTSGISYEQYF,TGTGCCAGCAGCCCCCCGACTAGCGGGATTAGTTACGAGCAGTACTTC
14,TRBJ2-1,TRBV18,.,.,CASSAQRAYNEQFF,TGTGCCAGCTCAGCTCAGCGGGCCTACAATGAGCAGTTCTTC
13,TRBJ1-1,TRBV28,.,.,CASSSGQNTEAFF,TGTGCCAGCAGTTCAGGGCAGAACACTGAAGCTTTCTTT
13,TRBJ2-7,TRBV30,TRBD2,.,CAWSGAGGYEQYF,TGTGCCTGGAGTGGAGCGGGGGGGTACGAGCAGTACTTC
15,TRBJ1-1,TRBV2,TRBD1,few,CASSEWGQGATEAFF,TGTGCCAGCAGTGAATGGGGACAGGGGGCTACTGAAGCTTTCTTT
13,TRBJ1-1,TRBV18,.,once,CASSQSLDTEAFF,TGTGCCAGCTCACAAAGCTTGGACACTGAAGCTTTCTTT
19,TRBJ1-2,TRBV4-2,.,.,CASSQLFSTGQRKRSGYTF,TGTGCCAGCAGCCAATTATTCTCGACAGGCCAACGCAAAAGATCTGGCTACACCTTC
14,TRBJ1-3,TRBV3-1/TRBV3-2,.,.,CASSQKGAGNTIYF,TGTGCCAGCAGCCAGAAGGGGGCTGGAAACACCATATATTTT
15,TRBJ1-5,TRBV18,.,.,CASSPGSTRNQPQHF,TGTGCCAGCTCACCGGGCAGTACCCGAAATCAGCCCCAGCATTTT
16,TRBJ2-1,TRBV28,TRBD2,.,CASSPTSSGSYNEQFF,TGTGCCAGCAGTCCCACGAGTAGCGGGTCCTACAATGAGCAGTTCTTC
16,TRBJ2-3,TRBV6-1,.,.,CASSEQGRGRTDTQYF,TGTGCCAGCAGTGAACAGGGGCGAGGTCGCACAGATACGCAGTATTTT
14,TRBJ2-3,TRBV30,.,.,CAWSRGTSSDTQYF,TGTGCCTGGAGCCGGGGAACCTCCTCGGATACGCAGTATTTT
13,TRBJ1-6,TRBV5-8,.,.,CASSTGWNSPLHF,TGTGCCAGCAGCACAGGATGGAATTCACCCCTCCACTTT
15,TRBJ1-2,TRBV7-9,.,.,CASSRSQGGLSGYTF,TGTGCCAGCAGCCGCAGCCAGGGCGGTCTCTCTGGCTACACCTTC
14,TRBJ2-4,TRBV7-9,TRBD2,.,CASSLSAGGDIQYF,TGTGCCAGCAGCTTATCCGCGGGAGGGGACATTCAGTACTTC
16,TRBJ2-3,TRBV5-5,.,.,CASSLFVQGNTDTQYF,TGTGCCAGCAGCTTGTTTGTGCAGGGAAACACAGATACGCAGTATTTT
15,TRBJ2-7,TRBV28,TRBD2,.,CASSLGGVPPYEQYF,TGTGCCAGCAGTTTAGGGGGGGTTCCCCCCTACGAGCAGTACTTC
15,TRBJ1-1,TRBV27,TRBD1,.,CASSLDRVVGTEAFF,TGTGCCAGCAGCCTAGACAGGGTAGTGGGAACTGAAGCTTTCTTT
13,TRBJ2-5,TRBV7-3,.,.,CASSLGRQETQYF,TGTGCCAGCAGCTTGGGCAGGCAAGAGACCCAGTACTTC
14,TRBJ1-1,TRBV7-6,.,.,CASSPRGGYTEAFF,TGTGCCAGCAGCCCGAGGGGGGGGTACACTGAAGCTTTCTTT
14,TRBJ1-1,TRBV18,TRBD1,.,CASSSGGRSTEAFF,TGTGCCAGCTCATCAGGGGGCCGGAGCACTGAAGCTTTCTTT
14,TRBJ2-5,TRBV30,TRBD1,.,CAWRPRGIEETQYF,TGTGCCTGGAGGCCCAGGGGGATAGAAGAGACCCAGTACTTC
15,TRBJ2-2,TRBV24-1,.,once,CATQGGAGNTGELFF,TGTGCCACCCAAGGTGGGGCAGGGAACACCGGGGAGCTGTTTTTT
16,TRBJ2-2,TRBV24-1,TRBD2,.,CATSDPLAGGTGELFF,TGTGCCACCAGTGATCCACTAGCGGGAGGGACCGGGGAGCTGTTTTTT
13,TRBJ1-2,TRBV5-6,TRBD1,.,CASSWDRGKGYTF,TGTGCCAGCAGCTGGGACAGGGGAAAGGGCTACACCTTC
15,TRBJ2-7,TRBV9,.,.,CASSVGWGHSYEQYF,TGTGCCAGCAGCGTAGGATGGGGCCATTCCTACGAGCAGTACTTC